Below are 8 T cell receptor beta chains sequenced from a single sample in a study of T cells in Graves' hyperthyroidism and ophthalmopathy. RNA transcripts provided the source from which TCR beta CDR3 regions were amplified. A set of HTBI primers served as the primers for a first-round RT-PCR of the TCR CDR3. In TCRdb, the multiplex PCR reads were re-called with MiXCR into one record per CDR3 protein. Of some 360,000 distinct CDR3 sequences in the sample, around a sixth were seen once. The specimen was blood. These receptors were collected from a middle-aged woman with Graves' ophthalmopathy.

This clonotype was seen ten or more times. The chain combines TRBV5-1 with TRBJ1-1; no clear D. Trimming took 2 bases from V and 1 from J, leaving 12 bases between them. CDR3 length: 15 residues. Germline V lookup: CDR1 SGHRS, CDR2 YFSETQ. The CDR3 spells CASSLGILKNTEAFF. CDR3 coding DNA: TGCGCCAGCAGCTTAGGGATTTTAAAGAACACTGAAGCTTTCTTT. Using reference TRBV5-1 and TRBJ1-1 for the parts outside the CDR3, the full variable domain is KAGVTQTPRYLIKTRGQQVTLSCSPISGHRSVSWYQQTPGQGLQFLFEYFSETQRNKGNFPGRFSGRQFSNSRSEMNVSTLELGDSALYLCASSLGILKNTEAFFGQGTRLTVV.

There are a few counts of this clonotype. V and J are TRBV6-5 and TRBJ2-7, with TRBD1 matching 9 bases. The CDR3 runs 15 residues. V was pared by 0 bases and J by 3 bases, with 3 bases of the junction left unmatched. In germline, CDR1 is MNHEY, CDR2 SVGAGI. The CDR3 DNA reads TGTGCCAGCAGTTACTCCAAGACAGGGGGCTACGAGCAGTACTTC. This translates into CASSYSKTGGYEQYF.

This clonotype was seen ten or more times. The rearrangement joins TRBV11-2 to TRBJ2-7; 7 bases agree with TRBD1. The trim removed 5 bases at V and 5 bases at J, leaving 9 bases unmatched. This CDR3 comprises 14 residues. Germline assignment: CDR1 SGHAT and CDR2 FQNNGV. The chain's CDR3 is CASSARDSGDEQYF. CDR3 bases: TGTGCCAGCAGCGCCCGGGACAGTGGTGACGAGCAGTACTTC.

There are a few counts of this clonotype. This may arise from a read error, as a much more abundant clone is one base away. The J gene is TRBJ2-5, the V gene TRBV6-1; the match to TRBD2 covers 7 bases. In germline, CDR1 is MNHNS, CDR2 SASEGT. The CDR3 extends over 15 amino acids. Here the CDR3 reads CASSPGTTIQETQCF. The CDR3 bases are TGTGCCAGCAGCCCAGGGACTACCATTCAAGAGACCCAGTGCTTC.

This clonotype showed up just a few times. This rearrangement joins TRBV6-1 to TRBJ2-5; tentative D call: TRBD1 (8 bases). V was clipped by 8 bases and J by 1 base, with 26 bases between them. The CDR3 is made up of 18 amino acids. Germline CDR1 reads MNHNS; CDR2 reads SASEGT. CDR3 nucleotides: TGTGCCAGCTTGGCGTCCGGGCAGGGGGCGGGGGTCCAAGAGACCCAGTACTTC. Translated: CASLASGQGAGVQETQYF.

V is TRBV12-3 or TRBV12-4 and J is TRBJ1-2; D ambiguous. The CDR3 has 14 amino acids. V shed 8 bases and J shed 8 bases, with 21 bases lying between them. CDR3 residues: CASLHPLTRGGYTF. Written as DNA, the CDR3 is TGTGCCAGCCTTCACCCCCTGACCCGCGGCGGCTACACCTTC.

The J gene is TRBJ2-5, the V gene TRBV11-2, with 9 bases lining up with TRBD1. The CDR3 runs 15 residues. Germline lookup yields CDR1 SGHAT and CDR2 FQNNGV. V lost 5 bases and J lost 2; bases outside the gene matches: 6. In nucleotides, the CDR3 is TGTGCCAGCAGCCCTCAGGGACAGGGACAAGAGACCCAGTACTTC. Its protein product is CASSPQGQGQETQYF.

This clonotype showed up just a few times. The chain recombines TRBV3-1 with TRBJ2-2, with 8 bases lining up with TRBD2. CDR3 length: 17 residues. V was pared by 1 base and J by 8 bases, with 12 bases of the junction left unmatched. CDR1 and CDR2 from the germline V gene are LGHDT and YNNKEL (reference sequence). CDR3 sequence: CASSQVPQAGAKGELFF. CDR3 DNA sequence: TGTGCCAGCAGCCAAGTCCCTCAAGCGGGAGCAAAGGGGGAGCTGTTTTTT.